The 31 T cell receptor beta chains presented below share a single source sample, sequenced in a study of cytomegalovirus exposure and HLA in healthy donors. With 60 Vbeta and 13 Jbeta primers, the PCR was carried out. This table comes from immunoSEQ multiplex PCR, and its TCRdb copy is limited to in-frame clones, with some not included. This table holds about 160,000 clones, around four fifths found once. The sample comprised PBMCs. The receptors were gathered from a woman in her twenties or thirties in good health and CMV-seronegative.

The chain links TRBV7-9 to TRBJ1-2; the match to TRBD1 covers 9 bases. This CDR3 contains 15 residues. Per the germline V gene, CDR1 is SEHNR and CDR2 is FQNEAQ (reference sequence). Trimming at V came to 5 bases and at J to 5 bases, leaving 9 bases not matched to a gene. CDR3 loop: CASSTWDRELYGYTF. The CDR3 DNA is TGTGCCAGCAGCACCTGGGACAGGGAGCTTTATGGCTACACCTTC. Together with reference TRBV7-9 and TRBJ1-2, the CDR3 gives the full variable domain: DTGVSQNPRHKITKRGQNVTFRCDPISEHNRLYWYRQTLGQGPEFLTYFQNEAQLEKSRLLSDRFSAERPKGSFSTLEIQRTEQGDSAMYLCASSTWDRELYGYTFGSGTRLTVV.

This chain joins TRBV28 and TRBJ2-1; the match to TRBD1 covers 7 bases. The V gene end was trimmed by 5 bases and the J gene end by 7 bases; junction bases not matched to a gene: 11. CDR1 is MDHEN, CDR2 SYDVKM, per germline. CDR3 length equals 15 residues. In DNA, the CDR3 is TGTGCCAGCAGTCAAAGACAGGGTAAGGGGAATGAGCAGTTCTTC. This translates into CASSQRQGKGNEQFF. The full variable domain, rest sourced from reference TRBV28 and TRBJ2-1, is DVKVTQSSRYLVKRTGEKVFLECVQDMDHENMFWYRQDPGLGLRLIYFSYDVKMKEKGDIPEGYSVSREKKERFSLILESASTNQTSMYLCASSQRQGKGNEQFFGPGTRLTVL.

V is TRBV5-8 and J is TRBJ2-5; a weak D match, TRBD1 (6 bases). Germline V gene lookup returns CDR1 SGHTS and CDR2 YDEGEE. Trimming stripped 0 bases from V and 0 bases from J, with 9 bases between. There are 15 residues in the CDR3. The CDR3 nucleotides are TGTGCCAGCAGCTTGGGGGGGCGCGACCAAGAGACCCAGTACTTC. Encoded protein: CASSLGGRDQETQYF.

In DNA form, the CDR3 reads TGTGCCAGCAGTTTTACCGGGACAGCCTACGAGCAGTACTTC. This translates into CASSFTGTAYEQYF. The chain couples TRBV2 to TRBJ2-7; 7 positions agree with TRBD1. CDR1 SNHLY and CDR2 FYNNEI come from the germline V gene. The V segment lost 5 bases and the J segment 2 bases; nucleotides outside the gene matches: 6. This CDR3 has 14 residues.

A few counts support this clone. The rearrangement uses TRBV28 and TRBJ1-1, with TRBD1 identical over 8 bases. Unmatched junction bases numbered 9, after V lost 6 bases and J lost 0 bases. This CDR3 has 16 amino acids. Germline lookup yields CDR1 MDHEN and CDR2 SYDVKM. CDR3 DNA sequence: TGTGCCAGCAGAAAACAGGGGGGAGGGATGAACACTGAAGCTTTCTTT. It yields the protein CASRKQGGGMNTEAFF.

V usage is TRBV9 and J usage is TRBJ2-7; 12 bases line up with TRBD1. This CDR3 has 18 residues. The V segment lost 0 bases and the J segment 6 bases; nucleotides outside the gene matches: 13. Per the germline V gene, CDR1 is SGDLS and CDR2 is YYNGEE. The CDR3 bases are TGTGCCAGCAGCGTAGCCACCGGGACAGGGGGCGTCTTGGTCGAGCAGTACTTC. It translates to CASSVATGTGGVLVEQYF.

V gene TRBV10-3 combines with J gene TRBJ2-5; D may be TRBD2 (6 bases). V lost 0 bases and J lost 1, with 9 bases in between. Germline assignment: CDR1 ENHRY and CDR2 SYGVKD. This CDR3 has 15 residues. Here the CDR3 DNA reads TGTGCCATCAGTGAGTCTGGGGGGACCCAAGAGACCCAGTACTTC. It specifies CAISESGGTQETQYF.

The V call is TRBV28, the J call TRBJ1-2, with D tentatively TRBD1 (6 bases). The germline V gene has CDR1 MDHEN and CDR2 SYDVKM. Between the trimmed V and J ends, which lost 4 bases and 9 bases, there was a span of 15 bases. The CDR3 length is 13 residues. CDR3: CASSSGRDTSYTF. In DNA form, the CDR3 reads TGTGCCAGCAGTTCGGGCCGGGACACCAGCTACACCTTC.

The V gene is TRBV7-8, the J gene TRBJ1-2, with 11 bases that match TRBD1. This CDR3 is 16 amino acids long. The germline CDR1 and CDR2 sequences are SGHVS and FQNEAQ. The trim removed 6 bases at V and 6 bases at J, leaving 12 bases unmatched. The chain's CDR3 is CASRPGQGVFRDGYTF. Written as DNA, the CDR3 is TGTGCCAGCAGACCGGGACAGGGGGTCTTTCGGGATGGCTACACCTTC.

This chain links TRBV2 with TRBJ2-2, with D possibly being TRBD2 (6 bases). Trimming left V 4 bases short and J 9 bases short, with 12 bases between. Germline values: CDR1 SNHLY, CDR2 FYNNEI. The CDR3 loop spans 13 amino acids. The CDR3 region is CASSGGGTRELFF. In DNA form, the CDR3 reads TGTGCCAGCAGTGGTGGGGGGACCCGGGAGCTGTTTTTT.

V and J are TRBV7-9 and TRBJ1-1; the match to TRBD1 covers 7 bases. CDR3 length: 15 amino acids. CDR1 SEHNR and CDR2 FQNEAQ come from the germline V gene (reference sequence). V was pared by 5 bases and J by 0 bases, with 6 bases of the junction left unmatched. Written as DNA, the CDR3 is TGTGCCAGCAGCCCCCAGGGGGTCATGAACACTGAAGCTTTCTTT. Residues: CASSPQGVMNTEAFF.

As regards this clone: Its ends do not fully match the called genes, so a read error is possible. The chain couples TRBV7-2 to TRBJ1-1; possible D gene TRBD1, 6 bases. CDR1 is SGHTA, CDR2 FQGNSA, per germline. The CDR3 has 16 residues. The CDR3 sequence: CASSLMGGLPFLGGVF. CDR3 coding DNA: TGTGCCAGCAGCTTAATGGGGGGGCTACCGTTCTTGGGGGGCGTCTTT.

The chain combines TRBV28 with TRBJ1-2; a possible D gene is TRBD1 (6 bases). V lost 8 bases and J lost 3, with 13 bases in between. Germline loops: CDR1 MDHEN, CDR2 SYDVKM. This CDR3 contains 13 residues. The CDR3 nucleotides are TGTGCCAGCGGGCCAAGGGGGTACTATGGCTACACCTTC. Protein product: CASGPRGYYGYTF.

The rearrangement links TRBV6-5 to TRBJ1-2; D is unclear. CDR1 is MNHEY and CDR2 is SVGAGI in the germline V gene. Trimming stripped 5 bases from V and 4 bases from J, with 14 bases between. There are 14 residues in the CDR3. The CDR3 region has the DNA TGTGCCAGCAGTAGCTGGACTAGGCCCTATGGCTACACCTTC. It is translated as CASSSWTRPYGYTF.

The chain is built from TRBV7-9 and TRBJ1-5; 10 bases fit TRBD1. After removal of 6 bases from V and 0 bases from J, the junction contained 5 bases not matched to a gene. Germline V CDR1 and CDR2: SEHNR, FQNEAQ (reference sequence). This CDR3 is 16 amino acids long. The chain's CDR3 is CASSSDRGYSNQPQHF. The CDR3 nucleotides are TGTGCCAGCAGTTCGGACAGGGGGTATAGCAATCAGCCCCAGCATTTT. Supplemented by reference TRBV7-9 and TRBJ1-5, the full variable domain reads DTGVSQNPRHKITKRGQNVTFRCDPISEHNRLYWYRQTLGQGPEFLTYFQNEAQLEKSRLLSDRFSAERPKGSFSTLEIQRTEQGDSAMYLCASSSDRGYSNQPQHFGDGTRLSIL.

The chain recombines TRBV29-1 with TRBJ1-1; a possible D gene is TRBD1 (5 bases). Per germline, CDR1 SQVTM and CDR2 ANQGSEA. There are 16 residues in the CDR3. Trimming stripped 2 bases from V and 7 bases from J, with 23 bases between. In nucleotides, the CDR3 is TGCAGCGTTGAAAGGGGTTCAGAAAGGCCAGCGAGTGAAGCTTTCTTT. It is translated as CSVERGSERPASEAFF. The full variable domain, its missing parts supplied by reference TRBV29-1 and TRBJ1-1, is SAVISQKPSRDICQRGTSLTIQCQVDSQVTMMFWYRQQPGQSLTLIATANQGSEATYESGFVIDKFPISRPNLTFSTLTVSNMSPEDSSIYLCSVERGSERPASEAFFGQGTRLTVV.

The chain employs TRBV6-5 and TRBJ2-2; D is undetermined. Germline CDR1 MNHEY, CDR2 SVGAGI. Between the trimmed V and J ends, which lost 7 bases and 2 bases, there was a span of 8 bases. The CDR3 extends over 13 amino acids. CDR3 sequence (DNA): TGTGCCAGCAAGGAGATAAACACCGGGGAGCTGTTTTTT. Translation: CASKEINTGELFF.

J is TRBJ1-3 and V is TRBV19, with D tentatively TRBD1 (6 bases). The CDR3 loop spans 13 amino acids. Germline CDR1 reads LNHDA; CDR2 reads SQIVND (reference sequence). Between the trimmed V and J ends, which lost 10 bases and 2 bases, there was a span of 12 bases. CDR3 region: CAKQGPTGNTIYF. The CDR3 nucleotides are TGTGCCAAACAGGGCCCCACTGGAAACACCATATATTTT.

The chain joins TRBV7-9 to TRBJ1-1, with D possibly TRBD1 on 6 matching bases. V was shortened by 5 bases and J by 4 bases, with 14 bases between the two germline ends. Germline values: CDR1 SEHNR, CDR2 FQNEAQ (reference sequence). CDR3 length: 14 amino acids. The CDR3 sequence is CASSPGRGGTEAFF. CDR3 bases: TGTGCCAGCAGCCCTGGAAGGGGGGGCACTGAAGCTTTCTTT.

Here the CDR3 reads CASSLTIATDTQYF. The CDR3 DNA is TGTGCCAGCTCGCTCACGATCGCGACAGATACGCAGTATTTT. The chain is built from TRBV18 and TRBJ2-3, with unresolved D. The CDR3 spans 14 residues. Trimming removed 6 bases at V and 3 bases at J, with 13 bases between. Germline V gene lookup returns CDR1 KGHSH and CDR2 LQKENI.

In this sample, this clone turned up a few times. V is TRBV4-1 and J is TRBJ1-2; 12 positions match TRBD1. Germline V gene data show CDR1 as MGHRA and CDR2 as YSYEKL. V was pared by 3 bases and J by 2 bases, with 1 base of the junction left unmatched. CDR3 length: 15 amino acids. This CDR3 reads CASSQGTGGNYGYTF. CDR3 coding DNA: TGCGCCAGCAGCCAGGGGACAGGGGGCAACTATGGCTACACCTTC.

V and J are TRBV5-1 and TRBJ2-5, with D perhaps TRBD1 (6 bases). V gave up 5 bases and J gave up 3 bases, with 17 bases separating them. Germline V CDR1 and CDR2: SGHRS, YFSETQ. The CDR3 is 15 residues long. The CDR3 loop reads CASRASGTSKETQYF. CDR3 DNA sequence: TGCGCCAGCAGAGCCTCCGGGACATCAAAAGAGACCCAGTACTTC.

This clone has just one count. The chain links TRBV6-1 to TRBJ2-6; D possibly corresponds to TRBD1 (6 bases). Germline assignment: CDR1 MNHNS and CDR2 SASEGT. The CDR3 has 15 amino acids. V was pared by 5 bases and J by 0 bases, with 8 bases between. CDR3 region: CASSWDNSGANVLTF. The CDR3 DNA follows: TGTGCCAGCAGTTGGGACAACTCTGGGGCCAACGTCCTGACTTTC.

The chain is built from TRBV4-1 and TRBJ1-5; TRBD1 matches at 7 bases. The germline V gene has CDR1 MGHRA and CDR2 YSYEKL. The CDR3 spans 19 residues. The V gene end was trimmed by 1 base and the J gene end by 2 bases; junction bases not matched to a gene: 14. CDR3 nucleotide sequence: TGCGCCAGCAGCCAAGGCCTAGGACAGGCAACTAAGGGCAATCAGCCCCAGCATTTT. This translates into CASSQGLGQATKGNQPQHF.

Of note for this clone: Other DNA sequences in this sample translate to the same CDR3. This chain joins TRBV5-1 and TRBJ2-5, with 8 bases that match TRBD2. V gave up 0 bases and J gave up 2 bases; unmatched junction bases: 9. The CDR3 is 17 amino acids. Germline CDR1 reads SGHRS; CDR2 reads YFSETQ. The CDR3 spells CASSLGLAGTLQETQYF. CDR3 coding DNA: TGCGCCAGCAGCTTGGGGCTAGCGGGTACGTTACAAGAGACCCAGTACTTC.

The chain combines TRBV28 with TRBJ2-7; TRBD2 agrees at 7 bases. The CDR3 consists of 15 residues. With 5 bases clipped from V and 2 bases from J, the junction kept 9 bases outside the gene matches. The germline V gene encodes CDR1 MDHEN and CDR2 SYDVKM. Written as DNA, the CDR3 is TGTGCCAGCAGTCCCCAAGCGGGGCCTACCTACGAGCAGTACTTC. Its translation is CASSPQAGPTYEQYF.

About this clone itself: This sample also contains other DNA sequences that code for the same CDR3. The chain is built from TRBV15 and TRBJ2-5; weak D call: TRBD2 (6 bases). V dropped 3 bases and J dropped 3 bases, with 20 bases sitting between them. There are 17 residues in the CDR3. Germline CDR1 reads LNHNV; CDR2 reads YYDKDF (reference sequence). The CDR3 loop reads CATSRDPLGRREETQYF. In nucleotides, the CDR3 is TGTGCCACCAGCAGGGATCCCCTCGGACGGAGGGAAGAGACCCAGTACTTC. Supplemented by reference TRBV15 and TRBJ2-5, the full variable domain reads DAMVIQNPRYQVTQFGKPVTLSCSQTLNHNVMYWYQQKSSQAPKLLFHYYDKDFNNEADTPDNFQSRRPNTSFCFLDIRSPGLGDTAMYLCATSRDPLGRREETQYFGPGTRLLVL.

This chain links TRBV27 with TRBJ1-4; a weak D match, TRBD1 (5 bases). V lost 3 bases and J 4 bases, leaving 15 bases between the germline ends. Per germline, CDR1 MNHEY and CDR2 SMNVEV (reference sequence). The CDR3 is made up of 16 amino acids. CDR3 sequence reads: CASSLQLGTLNEKLFF. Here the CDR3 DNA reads TGTGCCAGCAGTTTGCAATTAGGGACTCTTAATGAAAAACTGTTTTTT.

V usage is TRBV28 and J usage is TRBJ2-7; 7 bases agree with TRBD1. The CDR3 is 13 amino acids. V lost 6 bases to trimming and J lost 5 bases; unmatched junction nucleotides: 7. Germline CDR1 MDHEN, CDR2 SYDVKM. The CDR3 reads CASSPDRVHEQYF. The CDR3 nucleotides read TGTGCCAGCAGCCCCGACAGGGTCCACGAGCAGTACTTC.

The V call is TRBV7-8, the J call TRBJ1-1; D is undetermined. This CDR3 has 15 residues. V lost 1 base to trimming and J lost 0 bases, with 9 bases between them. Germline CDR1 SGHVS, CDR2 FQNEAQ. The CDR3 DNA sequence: TGTGCCAGCAGCTTAGATCTCCGGGTGAACACTGAAGCTTTCTTT. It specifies CASSLDLRVNTEAFF.

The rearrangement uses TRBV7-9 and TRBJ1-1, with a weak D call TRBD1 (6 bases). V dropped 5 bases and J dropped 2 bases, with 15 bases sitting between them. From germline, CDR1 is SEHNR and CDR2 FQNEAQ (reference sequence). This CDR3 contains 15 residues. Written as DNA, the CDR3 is TGTGCCAGCAGCAAGCCTGGACAGAGAAACACTGAAGCTTTCTTT. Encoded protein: CASSKPGQRNTEAFF.